This section outlines one TCR beta chain sequence together with its context. This sample is drawn from a study of CD8+CD57+ T cells in acquired aplastic anemia. CDR3 and TCR beta VDJ profiling relied on genomic DNA as the template. TCRdb itself ran the reads through MiXCR, one entry per CDR3 protein. This table has 86,000 or so distinct CDR3 sequences, around 42% appearing once. Sequenced input: sorted CD4+, CD8+, or CD8+CD57+ T cells (not recorded which) from PBMCs. This sequence originates from a human donor in good health, serving as a control.

The CDR3 DNA is TGTGCCACCAGCAGAACGGAGAGGCAGGGGGCAGATACGCAGTATTTT. This sequence encodes CATSRTERQGADTQYF. This chain joins TRBV15 and TRBJ2-3; TRBD1 agrees at 7 bases. CDR1 is LNHNV, CDR2 YYDKDF, per germline (reference sequence). V gave up 2 bases and J gave up 4 bases; unmatched junction bases: 9. CDR3 length: 16 residues.